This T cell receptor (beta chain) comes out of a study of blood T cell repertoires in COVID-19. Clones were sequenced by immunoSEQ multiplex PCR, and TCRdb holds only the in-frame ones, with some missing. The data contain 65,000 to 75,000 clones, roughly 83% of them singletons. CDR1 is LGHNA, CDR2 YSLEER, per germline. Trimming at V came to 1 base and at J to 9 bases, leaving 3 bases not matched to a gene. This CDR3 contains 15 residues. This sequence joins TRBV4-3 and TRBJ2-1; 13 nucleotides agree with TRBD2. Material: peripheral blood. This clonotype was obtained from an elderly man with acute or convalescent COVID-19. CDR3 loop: CASSQGLAGGIEQFF. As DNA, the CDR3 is TGCGCCAGCAGCCAAGGACTAGCGGGAGGTATTGAGCAGTTCTTC.